This T cell receptor (beta chain) was documented in a study of identifying expanded T cells in peripheral blood. Study findings and constraints: Across healthy donors, higher total template counts meant significantly greater roughly two-week count variance.

Healthy donors had no documented immune events, such as infections, while sampled. The CDR3 runs 15 residues. Trimming stripped 2 bases from V and 1 base from J, with 10 bases between. Measured with immunoSEQ multiplex PCR; TCRdb has only the in-frame clones, and not every one. The sample has tens of thousands of clones, 70% to 90% seen once. Note on this clone: Its antigen is unknown.

The chain carries TRBV23-1 and TRBJ2-3, with D perhaps TRBD2 (5 bases). TRBV23-1 is an ORF; its function is uncertain. Material for sequencing was blood. This receptor was taken from a person aged 18 to 75 in good health. The CDR3 DNA follows: TGCGCCAGCAGTCAACGGCTAGCCTGCACAGATACGCAGTATTTT. The encoded protein is CASSQRLACTDTQYF.